This T cell receptor beta chain is from a study of spatial heterogeneity in lung cancer. About the research overall: Fewer alpha-chain than beta-chain sequences were consistently detected. Findings of the study overall: Follow-up blood showed ubiquitous expanded tumor TCRs less than blood at resection did.

V gave up 5 bases and J gave up 6 bases, with 14 bases separating them. The CDR3 spans 14 residues. Germline values: CDR1 LNHDA, CDR2 SQIVND (reference sequence). One entry per CDR3 protein, called by TCRdb with MiXCR from the 5' RACE reads. The table has about 1,600 distinct CDR3 sequences, approximately 25% seen once; the top ten hold about 50%. Noted time point: sample taken at primary tumor resection. Tumor, nontumor lung or frozen PBMC supplied whole RNA, sequenced without sorting. There were some 76 donors, all of them untreated patients with early-stage non-small cell lung cancer. A few counts support this clonotype. Antigen specificity is unknown.

This specimen consisted of PBMCs, obtained at surgery. This rearrangement joins TRBV19 to TRBJ2-4; D might be TRBD1 (6 bases). This TCR derives from a male donor with early-stage non-small cell lung cancer. The CDR3: CASSQQGGGNIQYF. The CDR3 DNA follows: TGTGCCAGTAGTCAACAGGGTGGGGGAAACATTCAGTACTTC.